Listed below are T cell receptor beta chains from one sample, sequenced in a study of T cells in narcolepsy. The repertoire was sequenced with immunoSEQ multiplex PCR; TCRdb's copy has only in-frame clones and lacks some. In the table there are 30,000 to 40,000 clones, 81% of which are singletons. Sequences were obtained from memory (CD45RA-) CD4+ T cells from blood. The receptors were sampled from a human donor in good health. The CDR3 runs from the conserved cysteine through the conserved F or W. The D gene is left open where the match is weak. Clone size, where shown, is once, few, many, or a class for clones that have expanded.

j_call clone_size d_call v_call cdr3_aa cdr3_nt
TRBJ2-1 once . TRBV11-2 CASSLDLVTNEQFF TGTGCCAGCAGCTTAGATCTTGTAACGAATGAGCAGTTCTTC
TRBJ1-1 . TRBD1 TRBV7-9 CASSLNQGAEAFF TGTGCCAGCAGCTTAAATCAGGGGGCTGAAGCTTTCTTT
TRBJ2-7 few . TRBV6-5 CASSEELSYEQYF TGTGCCAGCAGTGAAGAGCTATCCTACGAGCAGTACTTC
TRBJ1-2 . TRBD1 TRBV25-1 CASSYSGTAERLYGYTF TGTGCCAGCAGTTATTCCGGGACAGCGGAGAGGCTCTATGGCTACACCTTC
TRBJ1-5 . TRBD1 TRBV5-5 CASSWTDRENQPQHF TGTGCCAGCAGCTGGACCGACAGGGAAAATCAGCCCCAGCATTTT
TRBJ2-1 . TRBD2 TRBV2 CASNPPAGEYNEQFF TGTGCCAGCAATCCCCCAGCGGGAGAGTACAATGAGCAGTTCTTC
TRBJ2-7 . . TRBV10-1 CASSGGQDSEQYF TGCGCCAGCAGCGGGGGCCAAGACTCCGAGCAGTACTTC
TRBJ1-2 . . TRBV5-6 CASSRPERNYGYTF TGTGCCAGCAGCCGGCCGGAGCGAAACTATGGCTACACCTTC
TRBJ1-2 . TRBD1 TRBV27 CASSFGTGMGYGYTF TGTGCCAGCAGTTTCGGGACAGGGATGGGCTATGGCTACACCTTC
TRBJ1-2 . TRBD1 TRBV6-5 CASIRTGSLGDGYTF TGTGCCAGCATCAGGACAGGGTCTCTAGGAGATGGCTACACCTTC
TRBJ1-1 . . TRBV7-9 CASSPVIQYRSTEAFF TGTGCCAGCAGCCCCGTAATTCAGTACAGATCCACTGAAGCTTTCTTT
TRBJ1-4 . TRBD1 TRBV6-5 CASSETGTGSEKLFF TGTGCCAGCAGCGAGACCGGGACAGGGAGTGAAAAACTGTTTTTT
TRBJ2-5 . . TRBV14 CASSQGMRSETQYF TGTGCCAGCAGCCAAGGAATGAGATCGGAGACCCAGTACTTC
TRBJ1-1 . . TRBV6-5 CASSRFGPGAEAFF TGTGCCAGCAGTCGGTTCGGGCCGGGGGCTGAAGCTTTCTTT
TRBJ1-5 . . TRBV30 CAWREPGHSKVVNQPQHF TGTGCCTGGAGGGAACCGGGACACTCTAAAGTAGTTAATCAGCCCCAGCATTTT
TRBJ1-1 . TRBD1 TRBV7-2 CASRWAGGNTEAFF TGTGCCAGCAGATGGGCAGGGGGGAACACTGAAGCTTTCTTT
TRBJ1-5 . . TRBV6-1 CASSEIEGVGNQPQHF TGTGCCAGCAGTGAAATAGAGGGGGTAGGCAATCAGCCCCAGCATTTT
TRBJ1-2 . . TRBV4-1 CASSQNAGGRYGYTF TGCGCCAGCAGCCAGAACGCGGGGGGCCGTTATGGCTACACCTTC
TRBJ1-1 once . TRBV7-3 CASSLTGNMNTEAFF TGTGCCAGCAGCTTAACGGGAAACATGAACACTGAAGCTTTCTTT
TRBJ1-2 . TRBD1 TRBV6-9 CASSGTGRGYTF TGTGCCAGCAGTGGGACAGGGCGCGGCTACACCTTC
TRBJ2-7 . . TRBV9 CASSVGPTGSEQYF TGTGCCAGCAGCGTAGGCCCCACTGGGTCCGAGCAGTACTTC
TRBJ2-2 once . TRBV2 CASSEVEGGTGELFF TGTGCCAGCAGTGAAGTAGAGGGGGGGACCGGGGAGCTGTTTTTT
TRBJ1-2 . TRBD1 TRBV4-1 CASSQAGQGLYGYTF TGCGCCAGCAGCCAAGCGGGACAGGGTTTGTATGGCTACACCTTC
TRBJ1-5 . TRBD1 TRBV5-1 CASSAGQGDNQPQHF TGCGCCAGCAGCGCCGGACAGGGAGACAATCAGCCCCAGCATTTT
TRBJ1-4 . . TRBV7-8 CASSPPTRGEKLFF TGTGCCAGCAGCCCACCGACACGAGGGGAAAAACTGTTTTTT
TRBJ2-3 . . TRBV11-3 CASSSGTVRDTQYF TGTGCCAGCAGCTCGGGGACGGTGAGAGATACGCAGTATTTT
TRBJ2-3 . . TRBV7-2 CASSSGTRGSDTQYF TGTGCCAGCAGCTCCGGCACCCGAGGGTCGGATACGCAGTATTTT
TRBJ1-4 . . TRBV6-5 CASSRLREGGEKLFF TGTGCCAGCAGTCGCCTCAGGGAGGGAGGCGAAAAACTGTTTTTT
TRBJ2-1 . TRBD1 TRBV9 CASTSGTGGSSGIRSEQFF TGTGCCAGCACATCCGGGACAGGGGGATCTAGCGGGATCAGGAGTGAGCAGTTCTTC
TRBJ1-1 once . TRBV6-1 CASSLGHKDTEAFF TGTGCCAGCAGTCTGGGACACAAGGACACTGAAGCTTTCTTT
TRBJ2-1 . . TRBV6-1 CASSGPPEQFF TGTGCCAGCAGTGGCCCGCCAGAGCAGTTCTTC
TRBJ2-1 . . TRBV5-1 CASSLGGLSSYNEQFF TGCGCCAGCAGCTTGGGGGGCCTAAGCTCCTACAATGAGCAGTTCTTC
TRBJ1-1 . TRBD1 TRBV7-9 CASSGDRGVTEAFF TGTGCCAGCAGTGGGGACAGGGGGGTCACTGAAGCTTTCTTT
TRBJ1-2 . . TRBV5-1 CASSLVSGARVGYTF TGCGCCAGCAGCTTGGTATCCGGGGCGAGGGTTGGCTACACCTTC
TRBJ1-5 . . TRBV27 CASSPRQLNQPQHF TGTGCCAGCAGTCCGAGACAGCTGAATCAGCCCCAGCATTTT
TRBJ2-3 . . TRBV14 CASSQYGTDTQYF TGTGCCAGCAGCCAGTACGGCACAGATACGCAGTATTTT
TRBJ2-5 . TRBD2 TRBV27 CASSPGLAGGYGAQYF TGTGCCAGCAGTCCGGGACTAGCGGGGGGGTATGGGGCCCAGTACTTC
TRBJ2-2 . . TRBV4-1 CASSQGRIGGGTPTGELFF TGCGCCAGCAGCCAAGGCCGAATTGGAGGCGGAACTCCCACCGGGGAGCTGTTTTTT
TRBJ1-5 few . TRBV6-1 CASSPGELSNQPQHF TGTGCCAGCAGTCCGGGGGAGTTAAGCAATCAGCCCCAGCATTTT
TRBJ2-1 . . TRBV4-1 CASSQTFSDGQFF TGCGCCAGCAGCCAAACCTTCTCCGATGGGCAGTTCTTC
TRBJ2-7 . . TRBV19 CASSPKPGGTFYEQYF TGTGCCAGTAGTCCCAAACCTGGAGGCACGTTCTACGAGCAGTACTTC
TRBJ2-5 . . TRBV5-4 CASSPPLKGSIVETQYF TGTGCCAGCAGCCCCCCCCTAAAGGGTAGCATTGTGGAGACCCAGTACTTC
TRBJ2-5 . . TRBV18 CASSPGETQYF TGTGCCAGCTCACCGGGAGAGACCCAGTACTTC
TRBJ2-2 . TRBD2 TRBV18 CASSRYMPAGTNTGELFF TGTGCCAGCTCACGGTACATGCCAGCGGGAACGAACACCGGGGAGCTGTTTTTT
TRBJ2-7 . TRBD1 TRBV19 CASSDTGGAVYEQYF TGTGCCAGCTCTGATACAGGGGGCGCGGTTTACGAGCAGTACTTC
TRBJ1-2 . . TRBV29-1 CSVKGSDYGYTF TGCAGCGTTAAGGGCTCAGACTATGGCTACACCTTC
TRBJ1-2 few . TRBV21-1 CASSKKVWGRDYGYTF TGTGCCAGCAGCAAAAAGGTTTGGGGCCGGGACTATGGCTACACCTTC
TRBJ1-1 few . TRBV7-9 CASSLGWGNNAFF TGTGCCAGCAGCTTAGGGTGGGGGAATAACGCTTTCTTT
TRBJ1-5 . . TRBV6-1 CASKQGNRGNQPQHF TGTGCCAGCAAACAGGGAAATAGGGGCAATCAGCCCCAGCATTTT
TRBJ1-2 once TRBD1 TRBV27 CASSLTGDYGYTF TGTGCCAGCAGTTTAACAGGGGACTATGGCTACACCTTC
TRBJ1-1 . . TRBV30 CACRTTEAFF TGTGCCTGTCGGACCACTGAAGCTTTCTTT
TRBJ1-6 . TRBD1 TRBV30 CAWSFRDRGRNNSPLHF TGTGCCTGGAGTTTCCGGGACAGGGGTAGGAATAATTCACCCCTCCACTTT
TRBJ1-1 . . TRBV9 CASSVGSLGNTEAFF TGTGCCAGCAGCGTAGGGTCTCTGGGGAACACTGAAGCTTTCTTT
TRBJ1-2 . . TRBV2 CATSLKNYGYTF TGTGCCACCTCCTTAAAAAACTATGGCTACACCTTC
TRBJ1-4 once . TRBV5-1 CASSLEGPYEKLFF TGCGCCAGCAGCTTGGAGGGTCCTTATGAAAAACTGTTTTTT
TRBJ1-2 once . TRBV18 CASSPEVDYGYTF TGTGCCAGCTCCCCTGAGGTGGACTATGGCTACACCTTC
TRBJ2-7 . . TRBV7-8 CASSSQTGRSSYEQYF TGTGCCAGCAGCTCCCAGACTGGCAGGAGCTCCTACGAGCAGTACTTC
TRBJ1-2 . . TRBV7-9 CASSLVKGDGYTF TGTGCCAGCAGCTTAGTTAAAGGGGATGGCTACACCTTC
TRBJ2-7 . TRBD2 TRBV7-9 CASSLVAGDEREQYF TGTGCCAGCAGCTTAGTAGCGGGGGATGAACGGGAGCAGTACTTC